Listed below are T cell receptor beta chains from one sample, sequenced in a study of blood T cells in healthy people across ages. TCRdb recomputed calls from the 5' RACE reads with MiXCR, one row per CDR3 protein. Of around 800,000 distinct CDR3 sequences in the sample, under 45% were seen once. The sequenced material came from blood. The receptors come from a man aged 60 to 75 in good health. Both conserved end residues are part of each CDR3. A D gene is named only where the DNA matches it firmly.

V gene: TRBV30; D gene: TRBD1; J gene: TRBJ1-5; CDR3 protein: CAWSVAHRTGGGRDRPQHF
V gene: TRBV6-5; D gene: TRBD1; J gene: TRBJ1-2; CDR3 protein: CASSAGQDLHGYTF
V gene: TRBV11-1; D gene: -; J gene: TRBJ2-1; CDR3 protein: CASSSRYEQFF
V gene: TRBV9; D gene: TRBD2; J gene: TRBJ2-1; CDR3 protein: CASSHSSGGSYNEQFF
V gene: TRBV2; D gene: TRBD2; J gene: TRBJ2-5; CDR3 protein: CASSGGLAGTKTQYF
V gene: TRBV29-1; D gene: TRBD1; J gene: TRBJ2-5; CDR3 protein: CSATGEYDQETQYF
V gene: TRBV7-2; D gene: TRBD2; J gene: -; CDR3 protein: CASSVPGGGSYEQYF
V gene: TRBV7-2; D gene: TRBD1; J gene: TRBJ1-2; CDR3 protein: CASSRDRENGYTF
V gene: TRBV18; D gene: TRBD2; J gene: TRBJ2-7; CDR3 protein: CASSPMGGTSGVLSYEQYF
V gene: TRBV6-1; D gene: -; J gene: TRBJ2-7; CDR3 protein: CASTQGRTGFSYEQYF
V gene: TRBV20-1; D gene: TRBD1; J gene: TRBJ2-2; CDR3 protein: CSARTGGRSTGELFF
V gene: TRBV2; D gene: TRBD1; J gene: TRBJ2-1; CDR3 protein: CASTKGQGTYNEQFF
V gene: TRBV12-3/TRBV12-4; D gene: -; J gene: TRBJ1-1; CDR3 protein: CASSTWPGTQKTEAFF
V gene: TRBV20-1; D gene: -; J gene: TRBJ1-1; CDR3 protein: CSARGPEVGTEAFF
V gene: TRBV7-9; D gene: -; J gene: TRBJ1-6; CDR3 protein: CASSLVGVSPLHF
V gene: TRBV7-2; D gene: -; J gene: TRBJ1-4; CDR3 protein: CASSSHSGTREKLFF
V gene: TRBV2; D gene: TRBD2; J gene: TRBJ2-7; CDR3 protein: CASTGLAGEYEQYF
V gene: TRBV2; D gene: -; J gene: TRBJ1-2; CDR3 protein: CASSVTALNGYTF
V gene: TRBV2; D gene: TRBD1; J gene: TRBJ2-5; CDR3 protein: CASSAGTGLIQETQYF
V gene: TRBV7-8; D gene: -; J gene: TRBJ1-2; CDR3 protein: CASSFSFAGQYNNYGYTF
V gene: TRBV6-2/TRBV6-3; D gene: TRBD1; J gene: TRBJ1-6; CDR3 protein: CASDRSPRVGQGNSPLHF
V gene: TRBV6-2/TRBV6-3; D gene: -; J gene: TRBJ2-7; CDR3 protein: CASRGNQGFKQYF
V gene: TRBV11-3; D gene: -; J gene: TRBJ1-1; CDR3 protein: CASSLDGGRPAFF
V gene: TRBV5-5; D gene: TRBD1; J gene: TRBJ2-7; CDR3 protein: CASSYGIGTAPPYEQYF
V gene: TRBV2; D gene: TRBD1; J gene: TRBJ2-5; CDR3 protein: CASPDRGKGETQYF
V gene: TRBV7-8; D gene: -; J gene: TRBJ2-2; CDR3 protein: CASSLAWGSGELFF
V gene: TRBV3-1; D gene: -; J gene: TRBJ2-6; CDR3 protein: CASSLIHISSGANVLTF
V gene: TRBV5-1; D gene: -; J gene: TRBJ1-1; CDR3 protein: CASSLLVGDTEAFF
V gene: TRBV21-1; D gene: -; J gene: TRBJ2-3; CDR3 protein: CASSSFLPRGAPTDTQYF
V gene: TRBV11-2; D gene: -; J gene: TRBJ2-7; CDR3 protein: CASGFVDSSYEQYF
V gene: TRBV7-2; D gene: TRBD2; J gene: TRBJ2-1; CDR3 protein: CASSPRGGLYNEQFF
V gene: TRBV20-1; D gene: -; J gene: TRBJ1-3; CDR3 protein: CSAQEAAGGNTIYF
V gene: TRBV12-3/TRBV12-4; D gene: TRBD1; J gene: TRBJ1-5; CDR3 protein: CASSLRTGAQPQHF
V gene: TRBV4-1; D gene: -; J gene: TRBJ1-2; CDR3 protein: CASSQGVLANYGYTF
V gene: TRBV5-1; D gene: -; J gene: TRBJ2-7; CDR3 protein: CASSLSAQGYEQYF
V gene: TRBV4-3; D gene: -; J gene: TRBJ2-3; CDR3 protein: CASSQERGNTQYF
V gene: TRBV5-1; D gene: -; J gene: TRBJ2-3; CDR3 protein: CASSLGVVLAGLQDTQYF
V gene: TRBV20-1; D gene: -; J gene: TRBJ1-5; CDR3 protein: CSATDPNRVNQPQHF
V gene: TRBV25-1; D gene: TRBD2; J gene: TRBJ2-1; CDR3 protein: CASSRGGRVRQFF
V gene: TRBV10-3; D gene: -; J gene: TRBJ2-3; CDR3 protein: CAISDPGTLGVTDTQYF
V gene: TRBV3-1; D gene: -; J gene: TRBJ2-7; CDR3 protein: CASSQEGDEQYF
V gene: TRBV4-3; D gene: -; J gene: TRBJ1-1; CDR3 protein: CASSQDLNTEAFF
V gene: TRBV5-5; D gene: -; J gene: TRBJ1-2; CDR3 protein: CASSLSGAGSYGYTF
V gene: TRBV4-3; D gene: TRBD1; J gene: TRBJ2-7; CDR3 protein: CASSRDSGPLNEQYF
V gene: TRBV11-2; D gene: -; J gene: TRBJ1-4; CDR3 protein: CASSPGFSHEKLFF
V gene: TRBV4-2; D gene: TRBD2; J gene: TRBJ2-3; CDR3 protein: CASSQDQGTSSRDTQYF
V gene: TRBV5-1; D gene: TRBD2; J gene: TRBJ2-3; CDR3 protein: CASSRTSGGGVTDTQYF
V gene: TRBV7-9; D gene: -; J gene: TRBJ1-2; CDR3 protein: CASSSQGLGYTF
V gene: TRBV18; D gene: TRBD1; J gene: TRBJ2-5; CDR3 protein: CASSPFGTGSQETQYF
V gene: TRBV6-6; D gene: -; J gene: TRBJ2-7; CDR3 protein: CASSDDRPTSYEQYF
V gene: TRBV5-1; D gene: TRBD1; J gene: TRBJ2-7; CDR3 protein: CASPFEDRGEQYF
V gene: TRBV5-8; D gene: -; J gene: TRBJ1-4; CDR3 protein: CASSSGVGAVGTNEKLFF
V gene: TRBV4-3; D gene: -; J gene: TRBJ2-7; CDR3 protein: CASSQAPGDSYEQYF
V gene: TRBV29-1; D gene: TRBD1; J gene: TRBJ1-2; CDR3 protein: CSVRTGGSYGYTF
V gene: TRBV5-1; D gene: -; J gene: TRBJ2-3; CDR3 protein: CASSRDGGSDTQYF
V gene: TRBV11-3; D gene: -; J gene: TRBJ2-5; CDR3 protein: CAGSPNAGAMETQYF
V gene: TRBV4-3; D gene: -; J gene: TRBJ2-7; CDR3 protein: CASSQERDLPPGEQYF